A single sample gave rise to the 6 T cell receptor beta chains below, sequenced in a study of human T cells and chemical hapten exposure. The time point denotes: pre-sensitization, week 0. Treatment of the sample: therapeutic diphenylcyclopropenone sensitization with weekly scalp DPC. One entry per CDR3 protein, called by TCRdb with MiXCR from the RACE reads. The sample records 95,000 to 150,000 distinct CDR3 sequences, roughly 14% being singletons. This sample comprised whole blood, obtained in connection with sensitization to the hapten diphenylcyclopropenone (DPC). The receptors here all came from a woman aged 18-29 years with alopecia areata. Some clones in this sample may be carry-over from other donors' samples.

This chain connects TRBV6-4 to TRBJ2-2; 7 nucleotides match TRBD1. The CDR3 length is 18 residues. Per the germline V gene, CDR1 is MRHNA and CDR2 is SNTAGT. V was clipped by 4 bases and J by 0 bases; unmatched bases: 11. In DNA form, the CDR3 reads TGTGCCAGCAGTGTTACCACAGGGGAAAAAGCGAACACCGGGGAGCTGTTTTTT. Its protein is CASSVTTGEKANTGELFF.

Only a few counts were recorded for this clonotype. The V call is TRBV7-2, the J call TRBJ2-5; 7 bases are a match to TRBD2. This CDR3 contains 16 residues. Germline trimming cut 0 bases from V and 0 bases from J; bases unmatched to any gene: 4. The germline gives CDR1 SGHTA, CDR2 FQGNSA. CDR3 in DNA: TGTGCCAGCAGCTTAGCGGTTACTAGCGACCAAGAGACCCAGTACTTC. Translation: CASSLAVTSDQETQYF.

This clonotype showed up many times. As DNA, the CDR3 is TGTGCCAGCTCCCGAGCTAGTCGGGGCACAGATACGCAGTATTTT. The encoded protein is CASSRASRGTDTQYF. The chain is built from TRBV18 and TRBJ2-3, with D hard to call. Trimming took off 6 bases at V and 1 base at J, with 14 bases between the two ends. The CDR3 totals 15 residues. Looked up from germline, CDR1 is KGHSH and CDR2 is LQKENI.

This clonotype was found many times. The gene calls are TRBV2 and TRBJ2-3, with TRBD1 matching over 10 bases. Germline V lookup: CDR1 SNHLY, CDR2 FYNNEI. The CDR3 covers 16 residues. V shed 4 bases and J 0 bases; nucleotides not matched to a gene: 4. This CDR3 reads CASSGDRGLSTDTQYF. As DNA, the CDR3 is TGTGCCAGCAGTGGAGACAGGGGGCTCAGCACAGATACGCAGTATTTT. Full variable domain (rest looked up from reference TRBV2 and TRBJ2-3): EPEVTQTPSHQVTQMGQEVILRCVPISNHLYFYWYRQILGQKVEFLVSFYNNEISEKSEIFDDQFSVERPDGSNFTLKIRSTKLEDSAMYFCASSGDRGLSTDTQYFGPGTRLTVL.

This clonotype has a handful of counts. The chain links TRBV20-1 to TRBJ2-7, with 9 bases lining up with TRBD1. The trim removed 3 bases at V and 5 bases at J, leaving 5 bases unmatched. The germline gives CDR1 DFQATT, CDR2 SNEGSKA (reference sequence). CDR3 length equals 13 residues. CDR3 nucleotides: TGCAGTGCTAGTGCCGACAGGGGGAACGAGCAGTACTTC. It encodes CSASADRGNEQYF.

This clonotype was observed at least ten times. Written as DNA, the CDR3 is TGCAGCGCGATCGGGCCCAGCTCTGGAAACACCATATATTTT. Protein product: CSAIGPSSGNTIYF. The chain employs TRBV29-1 and TRBJ1-3, with D hard to call. Germline-derived CDR1 and CDR2 are SQVTM and ANQGSEA. This CDR3 spans 14 amino acids. V was trimmed by 7 bases and J by 0 bases, leaving 13 bases between them.